Listed here are 23 T cell receptor beta chains from one sample, sequenced in a study of identifying expanded T cells in peripheral blood (dated by TCRdb to about 2019). Receptors were amplified or captured by the immunoSEQ multiplex PCR assay. TCRdb carries this immuneACCESS record with in-frame sequences only. Its versions omit some clonotypes, under half of them owing to an unresolved V gene in the studies checked, with the rest unexplained. In this sample the table shows 90,000 to 110,000 clones, 88% of which occur a single time. The top ten clonotypes cover 6.5% to 9% of the sample. Sequencing was performed on blood. The receptors originated from a person aged 18 to 70 in good health.

The CDR3 here is CASSQEAYTQYF. The CDR3 nucleotides read TGTGCCAGCAGCCAAGAAGCCTATACGCAGTATTTT. This chain joins TRBV14 and TRBJ2-3; D is unclear. V lost 0 bases to trimming and J lost 7 bases, with 5 bases between them. The CDR3 length is 12 residues. Germline assignment: CDR1 SGHDN and CDR2 FVKESK.

This chain joins TRBV19 and TRBJ1-1, with TRBD1 identical over 8 bases. V was clipped by 2 bases and J by 0 bases; unmatched bases: 8. The CDR3 loop spans 17 amino acids. The germline V gene encodes CDR1 LNHDA and CDR2 SQIVND (reference sequence). The CDR3 region has the DNA TGTGCCAGTAGTATACTCCATAGACAGGGGATGAACACTGAAGCTTTCTTT. This gives the protein CASSILHRQGMNTEAFF.

This chain links TRBV28 with TRBJ1-2; 12 nucleotides align to TRBD1. Germline CDR1 and CDR2: MDHEN and SYDVKM. The V gene end was trimmed by 5 bases and the J gene end by 2 bases; junction bases not matched to a gene: 18. This CDR3 spans 20 amino acids. CDR3 in DNA: TGTGCCAGCAGTCCCACCAACCTCGGGACAGGGGGCTTTGAGAACTATGGCTACACCTTC. This gives the protein CASSPTNLGTGGFENYGYTF.

The CDR3 sequence is CASRGQGGQPQHF. CDR3 sequence (DNA): TGTGCCAGCAGAGGACAGGGGGGGCAGCCCCAGCATTTT. The chain joins TRBV28 to TRBJ1-5; 10 nucleotides match TRBD1. The CDR3 contains 13 residues. With 6 bases clipped from V and 7 bases from J, the junction kept 3 bases outside the gene matches. Germline CDR1 is MDHEN and CDR2 is SYDVKM.

The chain employs TRBV19 and TRBJ2-5, with D maybe TRBD1 (6 bases). The CDR3 is 14 residues long. V gave up 4 bases and J gave up 5 bases, with 14 bases separating them. Per the germline V gene, CDR1 is LNHDA and CDR2 is SQIVND (reference sequence). Here the CDR3 reads CASSTTGFRETQYF. The CDR3 DNA is TGTGCCAGTAGTACAACAGGGTTTCGGGAGACCCAGTACTTC.

The chain links TRBV7-3 to TRBJ2-1; no firm D call. CDR3 size: 15 residues. CDR1 is SGHTA and CDR2 is FQGTGA in the germline V gene. Trimming stripped 1 base from V and 4 bases from J, with 11 bases between. The CDR3 reads CASSLNSVLYNEQFF. The CDR3 DNA reads as TGTGCCAGCAGCTTAAACTCAGTGCTGTACAATGAGCAGTTCTTC.

V is TRBV10-2 and J is TRBJ2-7; 9 nucleotides line up with TRBD2. The germline V gene has CDR1 WSHSY and CDR2 SAAADI. After removal of 5 bases from V and 7 bases from J, the junction contained 15 bases not matched to a gene. The CDR3 has 16 residues. The CDR3 DNA is TGCGCCAGCAGTCCTACGATAGCGGGGGAGGTTAGGGAGCAGTACTTC. This gives the protein CASSPTIAGEVREQYF.

This clone was seen once. V is TRBV5-1 and J is TRBJ2-7; 7 bases align to TRBD1. Germline assignment: CDR1 SGHRS and CDR2 YFSETQ. There are 15 residues in the CDR3. The V and J ends lost 0 bases and 3 bases, in that order; junction bases with no gene match: 6. The CDR3 bases are TGCGCCAGCAGCTTGGCCCGACAGGGCTTCTACGAGCAGTACTTC. Translation gives CASSLARQGFYEQYF.

This rearrangement joins TRBV10-3 to TRBJ2-1; TRBD2 might be the D (6 bases). The V end was cut by 0 bases, the J end by 4 bases, with 7 bases between. The germline CDR1 and CDR2 sequences are ENHRY and SYGVKD. The CDR3 consists of 14 residues. CDR3 loop: CAISESAGYNEQFF. The CDR3 DNA reads TGTGCCATCAGTGAGTCGGCGGGGTACAATGAGCAGTTCTTC.

Here the CDR3 DNA reads TGTGCCAGCAGCTTTTCAGGGGCTGGCTACACCTTC. Protein product: CASSFSGAGYTF. V gene TRBV5-6 combines with J gene TRBJ1-2, with a weak D call TRBD1 (6 bases). The V gene lost 2 bases and the J gene lost 7 bases, with 9 bases spanning the gap. Germline V lookup: CDR1 SGHDT, CDR2 YYEEEE. The CDR3 length is 12 residues.

This chain uses TRBV6-6 with TRBJ2-7; a possible D gene is TRBD1 (6 bases). Germline assignment: CDR1 MNHNY and CDR2 SVGAGI (reference sequence). The CDR3 has 15 amino acids. Trimming took off 4 bases at V and 2 bases at J, with 15 bases between the two ends. For the CDR3, the DNA is TGTGCCAGCAGTTCCGGGACATCAAGCCCCTACGAGCAGTACTTC. Protein sequence: CASSSGTSSPYEQYF.

The genes are TRBV7-9 and TRBJ2-2, with no clear D. The CDR3 covers 16 residues. Germline lookup yields CDR1 SEHNR and CDR2 FQNEAQ (reference sequence). Trimming pared 5 bases from V and 0 bases from J, leaving 13 bases between. The CDR3 bases are TGTGCCAGCAGCGAAGGACGGGTCACGAACACCGGGGAGCTGTTTTTT. Translation gives CASSEGRVTNTGELFF.

V usage is TRBV7-8 and J usage is TRBJ1-5; D is perhaps TRBD1 (5 bases). Germline values: CDR1 SGHVS, CDR2 FQNEAQ. The V gene lost 4 bases and the J gene lost 5 bases, with 15 bases spanning the gap. CDR3 length equals 15 residues. CDR3 residues: CASSSGDGTDQPQHF. For the CDR3, the DNA is TGTGCCAGCAGCTCCGGGGACGGCACTGATCAGCCCCAGCATTTT. Drawing the rest from reference TRBV7-8 and TRBJ1-5, the complete variable domain is GAGVSQSPRYKVAKRGQDVALRCDPISGHVSLFWYQQALGQGPEFLTYFQNEAQLDKSGLPSDRFFAERPEGSVSTLKIQRTQQEDSAVYLCASSSGDGTDQPQHFGDGTRLSIL.

This chain connects TRBV28 to TRBJ1-1; D is undetermined. The germline gives CDR1 MDHEN, CDR2 SYDVKM. This CDR3 region has 15 residues. Trimming stripped 3 bases from V and 1 base from J, with 12 bases between. CDR3 loop: CASSLVTSSNTEAFF. In nucleotides, the CDR3 is TGTGCCAGCAGTTTGGTCACCTCCTCGAACACTGAAGCTTTCTTT.

The chain joins TRBV5-1 to TRBJ2-3; TRBD1 agrees at 9 bases. V gave up 2 bases and J gave up 2 bases; unmatched junction bases: 3. Per germline, CDR1 SGHRS and CDR2 YFSETQ. The CDR3 extends over 15 amino acids. CDR3 nucleotides: TGCGCCAGCAGCTTCGGGACAGGGTCCACAGATACGCAGTATTTT. Residues: CASSFGTGSTDTQYF. Together with reference TRBV5-1 and TRBJ2-3, the CDR3 gives the full variable domain: KAGVTQTPRYLIKTRGQQVTLSCSPISGHRSVSWYQQTPGQGLQFLFEYFSETQRNKGNFPGRFSGRQFSNSRSEMNVSTLELGDSALYLCASSFGTGSTDTQYFGPGTRLTVL.

The chain employs TRBV5-4 and TRBJ1-1; no definite D call. Looked up from germline, CDR1 is SGHNT and CDR2 is YYREEE (reference sequence). This CDR3 comprises 14 residues. Trimming stripped 1 base from V and 7 bases from J, with 14 bases between. The CDR3 protein is CASSLRTARNEAFF. Here the CDR3 DNA reads TGTGCCAGCAGCTTGAGGACTGCGAGGAATGAAGCTTTCTTT. Combining the CDR3 with reference TRBV5-4 and TRBJ1-1 gives the whole variable domain ETGVTQSPTHLIKTRGQQVTLRCSSQSGHNTVSWYQQALGQGPQFIFQYYREEENGRGNFPPRFSGLQFPNYSSELNVNALELDDSALYLCASSLRTARNEAFFGQGTRLTVV.

This chain connects TRBV6-6 to TRBJ2-3; 10 positions match TRBD1. This CDR3 contains 15 residues. From germline, CDR1 is MNHNY and CDR2 SVGAGI (reference sequence). V shed 5 bases and J 2 bases; nucleotides not matched to a gene: 4. In DNA, the CDR3 is TGTGCCAGCAGTCCCGGGACAGGGGTCACAGATACGCAGTATTTT. Amino acids: CASSPGTGVTDTQYF.

The chain has TRBV19 and TRBJ2-7; 10 bases are shared with TRBD1. Losses at the gene ends were 4 bases for V and 3 bases for J; bases not matched to a gene: 3. The CDR3 contains 14 residues. Germline CDR1 LNHDA, CDR2 SQIVND (reference sequence). The CDR3 DNA sequence: TGTGCCAGTAGTACCGGACAGGGGGTCTACGAGCAGTACTTC. Amino acids: CASSTGQGVYEQYF.

This chain's CDR3 is CASSISSGRYNEQFF. The DNA for the CDR3 is TGTGCCAGTAGTATTTCTAGCGGGAGGTACAATGAGCAGTTCTTC. The chain combines TRBV19 with TRBJ2-1, with 11 nucleotides matching TRBD2. V gave up 3 bases and J gave up 4 bases; unmatched junction bases: 2. Germline CDR1 reads LNHDA; CDR2 reads SQIVND (reference sequence). The CDR3 is made up of 15 amino acids.

This clone turned up a few times. The J gene is TRBJ2-7, the V gene TRBV10-3; D uncertain. V lost 8 bases, J lost 7 bases, and 12 bases lay in between. CDR3 size: 11 residues. CDR1 ENHRY and CDR2 SYGVKD come from the germline V gene. The CDR3 DNA follows: TGTGCCATCTCACGGGCCCGGGAGCAGTACTTC. As protein: CAISRAREQYF.

CDR3 DNA: TGTGCCAGCAGTCCACCGCTGGCGGCGGAAGATACGCAGTATTTT. This encodes CASSPPLAAEDTQYF. The chain combines TRBV11-2 with TRBJ2-3; D gene ambiguous. CDR1 SGHAT and CDR2 FQNNGV come from the germline V gene. V dropped 6 bases and J dropped 5 bases, with 18 bases sitting between them. The CDR3 is 15 residues long.

This clone was seen ten or more times. Here the CDR3 DNA reads TGTGCCAGTTCGAGACAGGGCTGGAATCAGCCCCAGCATTTT. Protein: CASSRQGWNQPQHF. V usage is TRBV19 and J usage is TRBJ1-5, with 7 bases that match TRBD1. The CDR3 consists of 14 residues. V lost 8 bases and J lost 4; bases outside the gene matches: 8. The germline V gene has CDR1 LNHDA and CDR2 SQIVND (reference sequence).

The rearrangement uses TRBV19 and TRBJ1-5; 9 nucleotides match TRBD1. The CDR3 is made up of 15 amino acids. The trim removed 4 bases at V and 4 bases at J, leaving 5 bases unmatched. CDR1 LNHDA and CDR2 SQIVND come from the germline V gene (reference sequence). The CDR3 is CASSRGTGSNQPQHF. The CDR3 nucleotides are TGTGCCAGTAGTAGGGGGACAGGGTCTAATCAGCCCCAGCATTTT. The variable domain in full, with the rest retrieved from reference TRBV19 and TRBJ1-5, is DGGITQSPKYLFRKEGQNVTLSCEQNLNHDAMYWYRQDPGQGLRLIYYSQIVNDFQKGDIAEGYSVSREKKESFPLTVTSAQKNPTAFYLCASSRGTGSNQPQHFGDGTRLSIL.